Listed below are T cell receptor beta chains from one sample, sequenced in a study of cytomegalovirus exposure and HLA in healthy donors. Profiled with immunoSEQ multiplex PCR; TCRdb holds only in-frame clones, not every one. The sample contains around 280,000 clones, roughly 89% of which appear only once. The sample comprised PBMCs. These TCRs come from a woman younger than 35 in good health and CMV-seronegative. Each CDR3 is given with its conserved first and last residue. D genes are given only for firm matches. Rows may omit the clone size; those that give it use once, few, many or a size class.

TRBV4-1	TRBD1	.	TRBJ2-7	TGCGCCAGCAGCCCCTCCTTCTTGCGACAGGGGGCGACTCGGTACGAGCAGTACTTC	CASSPSFLRQGATRYEQYF
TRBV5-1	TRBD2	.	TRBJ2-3	TGCGCCAGCAGCTTGGTCAATAGCGGGGGTGCAGATACGCAGTATTTT	CASSLVNSGGADTQYF
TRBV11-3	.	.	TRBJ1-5	TGTGCCAGCAGCTTAGACAGCGGGGGAAGCAATCAGCCCCAGCATTTT	CASSLDSGGSNQPQHF
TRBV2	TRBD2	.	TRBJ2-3	TGTGCCAGCAGCCTAATGGGACTACCAAGCACAGATACGCAGTATTTT	CASSLMGLPSTDTQYF
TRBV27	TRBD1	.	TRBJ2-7	TGTGCCAGCAGCAGAAAGGACAGGGGGCACTACGAGCAGTACTTC	CASSRKDRGHYEQYF
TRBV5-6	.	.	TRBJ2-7	TGTGCCAGCAGCGCGGGACCAGCCTCCTACGAGCAGTACTTC	CASSAGPASYEQYF
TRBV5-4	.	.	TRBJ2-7	TGTGCCAGCAGCTTGGGGCATCAGGGCTCCTACGAGCAGTACTTC	CASSLGHQGSYEQYF
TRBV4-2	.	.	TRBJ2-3	TGTGCCAGCAGCCCCCGGACGGGGGGCCGTACAGATACGCAGTATTTT	CASSPRTGGRTDTQYF
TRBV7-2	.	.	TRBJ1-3	TGTGCCAGCAGCTTATCGGGCCAGGGCCTCGTTTCCTCTGGAAACACCATATATTTT	CASSLSGQGLVSSGNTIYF
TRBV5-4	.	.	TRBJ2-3	TGTGCCAGCAGCTTCGGGTCCGGTACAGATACGCAGTATTTT	CASSFGSGTDTQYF
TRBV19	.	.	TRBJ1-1	TGTGCCAGTAGTAGCCACCCGGGTCTACGGGGCACTGAAGCTTTCTTT	CASSSHPGLRGTEAFF
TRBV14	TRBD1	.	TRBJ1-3	TGTGCCAGCAGCCAATACGCTCGGGACAGGGGCGGAAACACCATATATTTT	CASSQYARDRGGNTIYF
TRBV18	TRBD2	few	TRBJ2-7	TGTGCCAGCTCACCGCCGGGGGGCGAGCAGTACTTC	CASSPPGGEQYF
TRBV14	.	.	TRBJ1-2	TGTGCCAGCAGCCGCCGATGGGCCCTTGCTAACTATGGCTACACCTTC	CASSRRWALANYGYTF
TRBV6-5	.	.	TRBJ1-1	TGTGCCAGCAGCTACCCCACCACTAACGAAGCTTTCTTT	CASSYPTTNEAFF
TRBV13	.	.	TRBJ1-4	TGTGCCAGCAGCTCTACAGGGAGGGGAGAAAAACTGTTTTTT	CASSSTGRGEKLFF
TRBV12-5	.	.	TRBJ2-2	TGTGCTAGTGGTTTGCCAACAACAGGAGGGGGCTGGACCGGGGAGCTGTTTTTT	CASGLPTTGGGWTGELFF
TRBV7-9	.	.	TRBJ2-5	TGTGCCAGCAGCCAACTCTCCCAAGAGACCCAGTACTTC	CASSQLSQETQYF